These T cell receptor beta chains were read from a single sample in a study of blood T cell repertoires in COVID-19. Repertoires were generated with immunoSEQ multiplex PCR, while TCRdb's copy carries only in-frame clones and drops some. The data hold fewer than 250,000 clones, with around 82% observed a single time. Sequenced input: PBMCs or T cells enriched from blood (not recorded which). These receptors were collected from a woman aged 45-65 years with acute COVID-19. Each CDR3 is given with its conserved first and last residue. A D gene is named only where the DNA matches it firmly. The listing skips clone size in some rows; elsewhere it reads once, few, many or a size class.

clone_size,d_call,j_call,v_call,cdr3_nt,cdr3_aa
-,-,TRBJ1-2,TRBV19,TGTGCCAGTAGTTCCGTGAGACAGGCTAGTGACTATGGCTACACCTTC,CASSSVRQASDYGYTF
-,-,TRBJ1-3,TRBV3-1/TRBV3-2,TGTGCCAGCAGCTATTTACAGGGTAATGGAAACACCATATATTTT,CASSYLQGNGNTIYF
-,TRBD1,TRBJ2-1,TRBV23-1,TGCGCCAGCAGTCAATCCCCTCGACAGGGGAACTCCTACAATGAGCAGTTCTTC,CASSQSPRQGNSYNEQFF
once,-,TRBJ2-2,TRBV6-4,TGTGCCAGCAGTGAACGGGGAAGCACCGGGGAGCTGTTTTTT,CASSERGSTGELFF
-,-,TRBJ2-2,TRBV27,TGTGCCAGCAGTCCAAACCAGGGTATGAACACCGGGGAGCTGTTTTTT,CASSPNQGMNTGELFF
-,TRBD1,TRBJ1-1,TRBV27,TGTGCCAGCAGTCCCTTAACAGGGGACACTGAAGCTTTCTTT,CASSPLTGDTEAFF
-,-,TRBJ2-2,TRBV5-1,TGCGCCAGCAGCTTGGTTCTGGGGAGGCCCGGGGAGCTGTTTTTT,CASSLVLGRPGELFF
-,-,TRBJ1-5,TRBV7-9,TGTGCCAGCAGCCACCAGGGAGGGTATAGCAATCAGCCCCAGCATTTT,CASSHQGGYSNQPQHF
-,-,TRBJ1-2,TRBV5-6,TGTGCCAGCAGCTCGGGGGACGCTAATGGCTACACCTTC,CASSSGDANGYTF
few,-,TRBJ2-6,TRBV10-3,TGTGCCATCAGTGAAGCTGGAGGGGTCCCCTCTGGGGCCAACGTCCTGACTTTC,CAISEAGGVPSGANVLTF
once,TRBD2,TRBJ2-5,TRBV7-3,TGTGCCAGCAGCTTAGTAAGCGGGGCGGGACAAGAGACCCAGTACTTC,CASSLVSGAGQETQYF
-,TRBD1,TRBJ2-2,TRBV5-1,TGCGCCAGCAGCCCCCTGGGACAGGGGGTAAAATCAACCGGGGAGCTGTTTTTT,CASSPLGQGVKSTGELFF
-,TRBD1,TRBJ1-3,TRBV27,TGTGCCAGCAGTTCCTCGACAGGGACCATCTCTGGAAACACCATATATTTT,CASSSSTGTISGNTIYF
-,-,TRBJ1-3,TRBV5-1,TGCGCCAGCAGCTCCAGGGGTGCGGGAAACACCATATATTTT,CASSSRGAGNTIYF
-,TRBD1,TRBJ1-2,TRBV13,TGTGCCAGCAGCCCCGGGACAGAGCTCTTC,CASSPGTELF
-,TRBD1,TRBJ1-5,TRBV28,TGTGCCACCAGGACAGGGGCAAATCAGCCCCAGCATTTT,CATRTGANQPQHF